This TCR beta chain comes out of a study of cytomegalovirus exposure and HLA in healthy donors. Study-wide findings and caveats: Using a false discovery rate of 0.05, a later analysis showed that about 16,000 TCR beta sequences were associated with HLA alleles. Prior analysis indicated that the majority of TCR beta V segments exhibited productivity approximately 90% or approximately 30% of the time.

The CDR3 spans 15 residues. The germline V and J ends were trimmed by 1 base and 0 bases, with 7 bases remaining between them. Germline CDR1 reads SGHTA; CDR2 reads FQGNSA. 13 Jbeta primers and 60 Vbeta primers were used for the PCR. Measured with immunoSEQ multiplex PCR; TCRdb has only the in-frame clones, and not every one. The data hold 210,000 or so clones, with under 90% observed a single time. Details on this clone: The target antigen is unknown.

The sequenced material came from PBMCs. The source is a human donor in good health. J is TRBJ1-5 and V is TRBV7-2; no reliable D call. The CDR3 sequence: CASSLGYISNQPQHF. DNA of the CDR3: TGTGCCAGCAGCTTAGGATACATTAGCAATCAGCCCCAGCATTTT.